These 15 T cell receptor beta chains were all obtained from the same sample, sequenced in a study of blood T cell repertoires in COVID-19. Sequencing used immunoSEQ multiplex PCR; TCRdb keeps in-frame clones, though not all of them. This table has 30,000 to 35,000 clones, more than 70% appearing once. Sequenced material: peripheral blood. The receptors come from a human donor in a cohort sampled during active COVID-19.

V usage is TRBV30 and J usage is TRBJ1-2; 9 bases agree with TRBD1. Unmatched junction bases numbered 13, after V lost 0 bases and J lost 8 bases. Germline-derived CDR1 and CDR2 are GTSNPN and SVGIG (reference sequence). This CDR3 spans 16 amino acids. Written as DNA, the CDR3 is TGTGCCTGGAGTGTCGACCGCCGACAGGGGGGGGAGGGCTACACCTTC. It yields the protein CAWSVDRRQGGEGYTF.

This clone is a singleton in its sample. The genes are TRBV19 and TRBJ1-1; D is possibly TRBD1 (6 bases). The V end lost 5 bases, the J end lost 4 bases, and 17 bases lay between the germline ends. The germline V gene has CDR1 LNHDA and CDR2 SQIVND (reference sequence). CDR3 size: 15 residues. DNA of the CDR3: TGTGCCAGTAGTGGACAGACAGGTATTTCCACTGAAGCTTTCTTT. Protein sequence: CASSGQTGISTEAFF.

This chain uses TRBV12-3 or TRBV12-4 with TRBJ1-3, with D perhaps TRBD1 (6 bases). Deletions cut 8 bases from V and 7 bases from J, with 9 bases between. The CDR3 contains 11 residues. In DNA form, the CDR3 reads TGTGCCAGCGAACAGGGTAACACCATATATTTT. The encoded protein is CASEQGNTIYF.

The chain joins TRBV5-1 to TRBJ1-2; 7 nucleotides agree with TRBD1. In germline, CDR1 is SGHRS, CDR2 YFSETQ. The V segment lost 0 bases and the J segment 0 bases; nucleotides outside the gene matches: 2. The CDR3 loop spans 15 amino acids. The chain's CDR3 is CASSLEGQPNYGYTF. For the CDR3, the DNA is TGCGCCAGCAGCTTGGAGGGACAGCCTAACTATGGCTACACCTTC.

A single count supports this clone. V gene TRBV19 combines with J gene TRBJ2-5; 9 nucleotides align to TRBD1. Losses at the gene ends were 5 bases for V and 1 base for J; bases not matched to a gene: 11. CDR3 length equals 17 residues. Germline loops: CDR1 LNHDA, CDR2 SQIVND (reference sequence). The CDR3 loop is CASSPYRGRGPQETQYF. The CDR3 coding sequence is TGTGCCAGTAGTCCATACAGGGGGCGAGGGCCCCAAGAGACCCAGTACTTC.

CDR3 sequence (DNA): TGTGCCAGCAGTCCCCGTCTTGAGCAGTTCTTC. Translated: CASSPRLEQFF. The chain has TRBV6-2 or TRBV6-3 and TRBJ2-1; no clear D. The germline gives CDR1 MNHEY, CDR2 SVGEGT. The ends were cut back, 5 bases at V and 9 bases at J, with 8 bases in the middle. This CDR3 is 11 amino acids long.

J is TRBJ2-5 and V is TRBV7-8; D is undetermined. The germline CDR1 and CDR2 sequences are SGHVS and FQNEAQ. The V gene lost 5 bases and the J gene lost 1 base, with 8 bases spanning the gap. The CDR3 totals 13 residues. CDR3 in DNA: TGTGCCAGCAGCCGAGGCGGCCAAGAGACCCAGTACTTC. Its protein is CASSRGGQETQYF.

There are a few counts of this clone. The CDR3 spells CASMAGRHTEAFF. CDR3 nucleotides: TGCGCCAGCATGGCAGGGCGGCACACTGAAGCTTTCTTT. J is TRBJ1-1 and V is TRBV10-2; possibly TRBD1 for D (5 bases). The CDR3 extends over 13 amino acids. Germline loops: CDR1 WSHSY, CDR2 SAAADI. V lost 7 bases, J lost 3 bases, and 12 bases lay in between.

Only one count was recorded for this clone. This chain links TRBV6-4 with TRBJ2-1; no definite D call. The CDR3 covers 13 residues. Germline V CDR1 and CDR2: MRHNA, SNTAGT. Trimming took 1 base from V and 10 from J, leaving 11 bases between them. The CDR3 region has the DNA TGTGCCAGCAGTGACTATTGGAGTGGGGAGCAGTTCTTC. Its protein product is CASSDYWSGEQFF.

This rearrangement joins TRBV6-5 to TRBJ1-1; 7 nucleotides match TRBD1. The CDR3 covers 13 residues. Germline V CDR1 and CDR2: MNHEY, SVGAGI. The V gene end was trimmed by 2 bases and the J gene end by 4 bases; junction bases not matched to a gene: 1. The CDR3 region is CASSYDRVTEAFF. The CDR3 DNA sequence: TGTGCCAGCAGTTACGACAGGGTCACTGAAGCTTTCTTT.

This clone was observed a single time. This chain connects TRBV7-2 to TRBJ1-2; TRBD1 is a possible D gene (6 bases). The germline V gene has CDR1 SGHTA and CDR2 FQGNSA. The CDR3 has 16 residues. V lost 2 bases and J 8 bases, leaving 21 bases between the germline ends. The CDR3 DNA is TGTGCCAGCAGCTTACATGGGCGGGGGCAGGGGAGGGGCTACACCTTC. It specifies CASSLHGRGQGRGYTF.

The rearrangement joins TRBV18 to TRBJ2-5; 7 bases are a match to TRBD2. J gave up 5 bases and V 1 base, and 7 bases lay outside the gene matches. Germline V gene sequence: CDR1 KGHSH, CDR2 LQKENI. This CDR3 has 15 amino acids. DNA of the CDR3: TGTGCCAGCTCACCACACGCGGGAGCCTCGGAGACCCAGTACTTC. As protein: CASSPHAGASETQYF.

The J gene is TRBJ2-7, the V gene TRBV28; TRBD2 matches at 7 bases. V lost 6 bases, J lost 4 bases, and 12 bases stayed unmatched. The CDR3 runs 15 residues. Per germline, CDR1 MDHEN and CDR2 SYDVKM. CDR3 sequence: CASSPITSVVYEQYF. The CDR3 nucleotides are TGTGCCAGCAGCCCCATAACTAGCGTGGTATACGAGCAGTACTTC.

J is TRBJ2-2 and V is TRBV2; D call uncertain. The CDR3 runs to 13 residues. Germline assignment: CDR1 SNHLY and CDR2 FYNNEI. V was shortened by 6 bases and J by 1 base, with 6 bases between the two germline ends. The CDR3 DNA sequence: TGTGCCAGCAGGGGCCGGAACACCGGGGAGCTGTTTTTT. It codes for CASRGRNTGELFF.

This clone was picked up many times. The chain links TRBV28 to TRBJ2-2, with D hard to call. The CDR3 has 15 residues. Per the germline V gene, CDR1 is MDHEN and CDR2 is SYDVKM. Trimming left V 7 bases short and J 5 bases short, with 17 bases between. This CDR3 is CASTQALTPTGELFF. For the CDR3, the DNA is TGTGCCAGCACCCAAGCGTTGACGCCGACCGGGGAGCTGTTTTTT.